The 10 T cell receptor beta chains in this list originate from one sample, sequenced in a study of T-cell memory formation after mild COVID-19. Using its own MiXCR run on the 5' RACE reads, TCRdb lists one record per CDR3 protein. Of about 150,000 distinct CDR3 sequences in the sample, approximately 12% are singletons; the top ten hold about 3.6%. Sequencing used PBMCs or a T cell subset sorted from them (not recorded which). These receptors all stem from a man aged 18 to 30 who had mild COVID-19 (a few samples of this study predate the infection). Cell type and time point are not known.

This clonotype came up many times. The gene calls are TRBV20-1 and TRBJ2-3, with a weak D call TRBD2 (7 bases). The CDR3 is made up of 14 amino acids. Germline V gene sequence: CDR1 DFQATT, CDR2 SNEGSKA (reference sequence). The V and J ends lost 6 bases and 7 bases respectively, with 20 bases between them. In DNA, the CDR3 is TGCAGTGCGCGTGGGGGGGGCGCGGGTTATACGCAGTATTTT. Translating it yields CSARGGGAGYTQYF.

The gene calls are TRBV6-7 and TRBJ2-7; TRBD1 is a possible D gene (6 bases). TRBV6-7 qualifies as an ORF whose function is uncertain. There are 16 residues in the CDR3. V dropped 2 bases and J dropped 1 base, with 15 bases sitting between them. CDR3: CASSYATGGRSYEQYV. The CDR3, as DNA: TGTGCCAGCAGTTACGCGACAGGCGGGCGATCCTACGAGCAGTACGTC.

The chain joins TRBV12-3 or TRBV12-4 to TRBJ2-3, with D perhaps being TRBD1 or TRBD2 (5 bases each). This CDR3 comprises 13 residues. Trimming pared 5 bases from V and 2 bases from J, leaving 8 bases between. The CDR3 DNA sequence: TGTGCCAGCAGTCGGGGCGACACAGATACGCAGTATTTT. Protein sequence: CASSRGDTDTQYF.

This clonotype was found a few times. V usage is TRBV10-3 and J usage is TRBJ2-5; a possible D gene is TRBD2 (6 bases). Germline V gene lookup returns CDR1 ENHRY and CDR2 SYGVKD. V was shortened by 0 bases and J by 7 bases, with 12 bases between the two germline ends. The CDR3 runs to 14 residues. DNA for the CDR3: TGTGCCATCAGTGAGTCGGTCCAGGGAGGGACCCAGTACTTC. This sequence encodes CAISESVQGGTQYF.

The J gene is TRBJ1-1, the V gene TRBV28, with unresolved D. The CDR3 sequence is 13 residues long. The V gene lost 8 bases and the J gene lost 4 bases, with 14 bases spanning the gap. CDR1 and CDR2 from the germline V gene are MDHEN and SYDVKM. In DNA, the CDR3 is TGTGCCAGCGGGAGGGTTCAAGTCACTGAAGCTTTCTTT. Translating it yields CASGRVQVTEAFF.

The gene calls are TRBV10-3 and TRBJ2-6; 9 nucleotides line up with TRBD1. The CDR3 has 16 amino acids. Per the germline V gene, CDR1 is ENHRY and CDR2 is SYGVKD. V lost 10 bases to trimming and J lost 0 bases; unmatched junction nucleotides: 7. The CDR3 DNA reads TGTGCCAGTCTACAGGGGGCCAACTCTGGGGCCAACGTCCTGACTTTC. Residues: CASLQGANSGANVLTF.

This clonotype was counted a few times. The gene calls are TRBV20-1 and TRBJ2-7; the D gene is possibly TRBD2 (7 bases). The CDR3 length is 14 residues. Trimming removed 5 bases at V and 2 bases at J, with 16 bases between. CDR1 DFQATT and CDR2 SNEGSKA come from the germline V gene (reference sequence). The CDR3 DNA follows: TGCAGTGCTCAAAGGGGGACTACCCCCTACGAGCAGTACTTC. It specifies CSAQRGTTPYEQYF.

This chain joins TRBV6-2 or TRBV6-3 and TRBJ1-5; 8 nucleotides line up with TRBD1. V shed 2 bases, J shed 2 bases, and the junction held 2 bases outside the gene matches. The V gene's germline CDR1 is MNHEY and CDR2 SVGEGT. This CDR3 has 15 residues. CDR3 protein: CASSYQGAGNQPQHF. The CDR3 DNA reads as TGTGCCAGCAGTTACCAGGGGGCGGGCAATCAGCCCCAGCATTTT.

The gene calls are TRBV18 and TRBJ1-2; D gene ambiguous. CDR1 is KGHSH, CDR2 LQKENI, per germline. Trimming removed 4 bases from V and 3 bases from J, with 12 bases in between. This CDR3 contains 14 residues. CDR3 nucleotide sequence: TGTGCCAGCTCACAACGACCCCACGACTATGGCTACACCTTC. Its protein product is CASSQRPHDYGYTF. Together with reference TRBV18 and TRBJ1-2, the CDR3 gives the full variable domain: NAGVMQNPRHLVRRRGQEARLRCSPMKGHSHVYWYRQLPEEGLKFMVYLQKENIIDESGMPKERFSAEFPKEGPSILRIQQVVRGDSAAYFCASSQRPHDYGYTFGSGTRLTVV.

At least ten counts were recorded for this clonotype. The chain links TRBV4-3 to TRBJ2-1; unclear D gene. Germline V lookup: CDR1 LGHNA, CDR2 YSLEER. The CDR3 length is 16 residues. With 5 bases removed from V and 0 bases from J, the gap between germline ends came to 14 bases. The CDR3 DNA reads TGCGCCAGCAGCGGCCTTGTCCTTAGCTCCTACAATGAGCAGTTCTTC. Translation: CASSGLVLSSYNEQFF.